The subject of this entry is one TCR beta chain. The antigen is unknown. This entry is derived from a study of cytomegalovirus exposure and HLA in healthy donors. Whole-study results and caveats: Subsequent analysis of the 110 or so validation repertoires found a tendency for first-cohort TCR clusters to co-occur.

V was clipped by 2 bases and J by 1 base; unmatched bases: 2. The CDR3 sequence is 15 residues long. CDR1 MNHNS and CDR2 SASEGT come from the germline V gene. Assay used: immunoSEQ multiplex PCR; TCRdb lists only in-frame clones, some missing. The table shows tens of thousands of clones, with around 94% occurring only once. The sample was PBMCs. The TCR was taken from a woman between 18 and 29 years old in good health and CMV-seropositive. The V call is TRBV6-1, the J call TRBJ2-3; 8 bases fit TRBD1. The CDR3 nucleotides are TGTGCCAGCAGTGAATCGACAGGGGGCACAGATACGCAGTATTTT. Translating it yields CASSESTGGTDTQYF.